The subject of this entry is one TCR beta chain. Antigen: not known. Assay: immunoSEQ multiplex PCR; the TCRdb copy retains only in-frame clones and omits some. The sample lists approximately 26,000 clones, about 79% seen once, with 20% to 25% in the top ten. The sample's time point: recipient sample about 28 days before transplant, after cytoreduction. These data come from a study of T cell clonotyping in hematopoietic cell transplantation. Findings and caveats of the study: After transplant, recipient diversity fell while pathologically expanded clonotypes grew through day 180. Without cell sorting, CD4 versus CD8 contributions remain unresolved.

V was cut by 1 base and J by 3 bases, with 11 bases left in between. CDR1 and CDR2 (germline): SGHRS, YFSETQ. CDR3 length: 15 amino acids. The sequence was obtained from a woman in her sixties or seventies with acute myeloid leukemia. Some clones in this sample may be carry-over from other donors' samples. Sequences were derived from peripheral blood mononuclear cells, sampled before stem cell transplant. This chain connects TRBV5-1 to TRBJ1-5, with D possibly TRBD1 on 5 matching bases. The CDR3 coding sequence is TGCGCCAGCAGCTTGTGGGGGGAGGACAATCAGCCCCAGCATTTT. Its protein is CASSLWGEDNQPQHF. The full variable domain, completed using reference TRBV5-1 and TRBJ1-5, is KAGVTQTPRYLIKTRGQQVTLSCSPISGHRSVSWYQQTPGQGLQFLFEYFSETQRNKGNFPGRFSGRQFSNSRSEMNVSTLELGDSALYLCASSLWGEDNQPQHFGDGTRLSIL.